This entry lists 19 T cell receptor beta chains sequenced from one sample in a study of early T cells in non-severe SARS-CoV-2 infection. TCRdb processed the 5' RACE reads anew with MiXCR; each CDR3 protein has one entry. Of about 110,000 distinct CDR3 sequences in the sample, 12% were seen once. Sequencing input: whole blood. Receptors originate from an adult who was a healthcare worker with PCR-confirmed SARS-CoV-2 infection or an uninfected control (not recorded which).

The genes are TRBV6-1 and TRBJ1-3; D is uncertain. CDR1 is MNHNS and CDR2 is SASEGT in the germline V gene. V lost 4 bases and J 2 bases, leaving 12 bases between the germline ends. This CDR3 spans 15 amino acids. CDR3 protein: CASSGTTSPGNTIYF. The CDR3 DNA reads TGTGCCAGCAGTGGTACGACATCACCTGGAAACACCATATATTTT.

This clonotype showed up many times. The chain joins TRBV7-3 to TRBJ2-1, with 9 bases fitting TRBD1. Germline lookup yields CDR1 SGHTA and CDR2 FQGTGA. The CDR3 has 19 residues. Trimming at V came to 4 bases and at J to 7 bases, leaving 20 bases not matched to a gene. The CDR3, as DNA: TGTGCCAGCAGCTCGCTATCGCTGGTCCGGGACAGGGTCGGGAATGAGCAGTTCTTC. It codes for CASSSLSLVRDRVGNEQFF.

The sample holds a few counts of this clonotype. The J gene is TRBJ2-5, the V gene TRBV2, with D tentatively TRBD1 or TRBD2 (5 bases each). The V end was cut by 5 bases, the J end by 4 bases, with 11 bases between. The CDR3 consists of 13 residues. Germline CDR1 SNHLY, CDR2 FYNNEI. The CDR3 loop reads CASSRGVGETQYF. CDR3 DNA: TGTGCCAGCAGTCGAGGGGTCGGAGAGACCCAGTACTTC.

This chain joins TRBV3-1 and TRBJ2-7; D unresolved. Trimming left V 2 bases short and J 2 bases short, with 10 bases between. The V gene's germline CDR1 is LGHDT and CDR2 YNNKEL (reference sequence). CDR3 size: 14 residues. The CDR3 nucleotides read TGTGCCAGCAGCCAATCCCCTCGGGCCTACGAGCAGTACTTC. Translating it yields CASSQSPRAYEQYF.

This clonotype was seen a handful of times. The chain joins TRBV5-1 to TRBJ1-1; D is undetermined. Trimming shortened V by 3 bases and J by 6 bases, and 9 bases separated the two germline ends. Germline V lookup: CDR1 SGHRS, CDR2 YFSETQ. CDR3 length: 12 residues. The CDR3 region is CASSSGVSEAFF. CDR3 DNA sequence: TGCGCCAGCAGCTCCGGGGTATCTGAAGCTTTCTTT.

The chain is built from TRBV23-1 and TRBJ2-7, with 8 bases identical to TRBD1. TRBV23-1 falls under the ORF class, with uncertain function. With V trimmed by 3 bases and J by 4 bases, 8 bases remained unmatched. This CDR3 is 15 amino acids long. CDR3 amino acids: CASSHPRGQEYEQYF. CDR3 bases: TGCGCCAGCAGTCATCCTAGGGGACAGGAGTACGAGCAGTACTTC.

This clonotype was seen at least ten times. CDR3: CASSLGGEQFF. In nucleotides, the CDR3 is TGTGCCAGCAGCTTAGGGGGTGAGCAGTTCTTC. V is TRBV7-3 and J is TRBJ2-1; tentatively, D is TRBD1 or TRBD2 (5 bases each). Germline CDR1 is SGHTA and CDR2 is FQGTGA. V gave up 2 bases and J gave up 9 bases, with 5 bases separating them. The CDR3 consists of 11 residues.

This chain links TRBV5-1 with TRBJ2-5; either TRBD1 or TRBD2 may fit D (6 bases each). This CDR3 is built from 14 residues. The ends were cut back, 3 bases at V and 2 bases at J, with 11 bases in the middle. CDR1 is SGHRS, CDR2 YFSETQ, per germline. The CDR3 DNA follows: TGCGCCAGCAGCTCTGGGGGGCCTCAAGAGACCCAGTACTTC. Translated, it gives CASSSGGPQETQYF.

This chain links TRBV9 with TRBJ1-2, with a tentative D call TRBD1 (6 bases). The CDR3 runs 14 residues. Germline V lookup: CDR1 SGDLS, CDR2 YYNGEE. The V end was cut by 4 bases, the J end by 0 bases, with 10 bases between. The CDR3 bases are TGTGCCAGCAGCCTAAGGACAGCTAACTATGGCTACACCTTC. Amino acid sequence: CASSLRTANYGYTF. The whole variable domain, filled in from reference TRBV9 and TRBJ1-2, reads DSGVTQTPKHLITATGQRVTLRCSPRSGDLSVYWYQQSLDQGLQFLIQYYNGEERAKGNILERFSAQQFPDLHSELNLSSLELGDSALYFCASSLRTANYGYTFGSGTRLTVV.

Many counts were recorded for this clonotype. This chain uses TRBV7-9 with TRBJ1-1; 8 bases agree with TRBD1. Germline V gene data show CDR1 as SEHNR and CDR2 as FQNEAQ (reference sequence). The CDR3 contains 14 residues. Unmatched junction bases numbered 1, after V lost 4 bases and J lost 0 bases. The CDR3 nucleotides are TGTGCCAGCAGCTGGACAGGGATGAACACTGAAGCTTTCTTT. Translated, it gives CASSWTGMNTEAFF.

This clonotype was seen repeatedly, ten times or more. The V and J genes are TRBV28 and TRBJ2-7; D is possibly TRBD1 (5 bases). Trimming removed 8 bases at V and 1 base at J, with 9 bases between. Germline V lookup: CDR1 MDHEN, CDR2 SYDVKM. The CDR3 has 12 amino acids. The CDR3 DNA reads as TGTGCCAGCTGGGCAGGGTCCTACGAGCAGTACTTC. It codes for CASWAGSYEQYF.

This clonotype was picked up a small number of times. V usage is TRBV14 and J usage is TRBJ2-2; 9 bases align to TRBD2. The V gene end was trimmed by 1 base and the J gene end by 0 bases; junction bases not matched to a gene: 9. Germline V lookup: CDR1 SGHDN, CDR2 FVKESK. CDR3 length equals 19 residues. The chain's CDR3 is CASSQVRLAGTANTGELFF. In DNA form, the CDR3 reads TGTGCCAGCAGCCAAGTAAGGCTAGCGGGGACCGCGAACACCGGGGAGCTGTTTTTT. Full variable domain (remainder filled in from reference TRBV14 and TRBJ2-2): EAGVTQFPSHSVIEKGQTVTLRCDPISGHDNLYWYRRVMGKEIKFLLHFVKESKQDESGMPNNRFLAERTGGTYSTLKVQPAELEDSGVYFCASSQVRLAGTANTGELFFGEGSRLTVL.

The rearrangement links TRBV12-3 or TRBV12-4 to TRBJ2-1; no reliable D call. V shed 6 bases and J shed 0 bases, with 12 bases lying between them. The CDR3 sequence is 15 residues long. The CDR3 DNA reads as TGTGCCAGCAGCCCCCCCGCGGCCTCCTACAATGAGCAGTTCTTC. Residues: CASSPPAASYNEQFF.

V and J are TRBV28 and TRBJ1-5, with a tentative D call TRBD1 (5 bases). The CDR3 runs 15 residues. Trimming removed 11 bases at V and 0 bases at J, with 17 bases between. The germline V gene has CDR1 MDHEN and CDR2 SYDVKM. CDR3 protein: CADSDGAVSNQPQHF. The CDR3 nucleotides are TGTGCCGACAGTGACGGGGCAGTTAGCAATCAGCCCCAGCATTTT.

This chain joins TRBV10-3 and TRBJ2-1; D may correspond to TRBD1 or TRBD2 (5 bases each). The CDR3 runs 13 residues. In germline, CDR1 is ENHRY, CDR2 SYGVKD. Trimming removed 8 bases from V and 5 bases from J, with 13 bases in between. CDR3 residues: CAIRGVLDNEQFF. The CDR3 DNA is TGTGCCATCCGAGGGGTCTTGGACAATGAGCAGTTCTTC.

The sample holds a few counts of this clonotype. The gene calls are TRBV11-3 and TRBJ2-1; TRBD1 matches at 7 bases. The CDR3 totals 16 residues. CDR1 SGHNT and CDR2 YENEEA come from the germline V gene. The junction had 7 bases not matched to a gene; V was cut back by 4 bases and J by 1 base. DNA for the CDR3: TGTGCCAGCAGCTCGAAAGGGGGCAGGTCCTACAATGAGCAGTTCTTC. This codes for CASSSKGGRSYNEQFF.

This clonotype was seen many times. The chain couples TRBV12-3 or TRBV12-4 to TRBJ2-2; the D gene is possibly TRBD2 (5 bases). The CDR3 loop spans 13 amino acids. The V gene lost 8 bases and the J gene lost 7 bases, with 14 bases spanning the gap. The CDR3 sequence is CASFYLAFGELFF. The DNA for the CDR3 is TGTGCCAGCTTTTACTTAGCGTTCGGGGAGCTGTTTTTT.

This clonotype was detected only a few times. The chain couples TRBV18 to TRBJ2-5, with D perhaps matching TRBD2 (6 bases). This CDR3 has 14 residues. CDR1 is KGHSH, CDR2 LQKENI, per germline. The germline V and J ends were trimmed by 3 bases and 4 bases, with 12 bases remaining between them. This chain's CDR3 is CASSPGGGRETQYF. The CDR3 DNA reads as TGTGCCAGCTCACCCGGGGGTGGCAGAGAGACCCAGTACTTC.

The chain joins TRBV12-3 or TRBV12-4 to TRBJ1-1; no definite D call. The ends were cut back, 6 bases at V and 1 base at J, with 9 bases in the middle. The CDR3 is made up of 13 amino acids. CDR3 amino acids: CASRPRQNTEAFF. CDR3 DNA sequence: TGTGCCAGCAGACCTCGACAGAACACTGAAGCTTTCTTT.